What follows describes a single T cell receptor beta chain. This clone has more than one count but fewer than ten. This clone's antigen is unknown. One base away there is no much larger clone; base qualities are not given. This sample was taken from a study of cytomegalovirus exposure and HLA in healthy donors (dated by TCRdb to the late 2010s). Broadly, across the study: An earlier analysis of 550 to 700 of the donors reported 250 to 350 Gb of sequence data and approximately 110 million unique TCR beta sequences from 150 million to 200 million T cells. Approximately 310 gigabases of sequencing data and approximately 85 million unique TCR sequences were included in an early release covering over 600 HLA-typed donors. The genetic ancestry cluster associated with self-reported Caucasian donors included 81% of the roughly 380 genotyped donors. The study aimed to test whether signatures of past pathogen exposure could be identified by cataloging public T cell receptors. The T cell repertoires of 670 or so subjects were profiled by immunosequencing and related to cytomegalovirus serostatus. Along with the approximately 700-subject first cohort, a separate validation cohort of some 130 different subjects was used. To predict cytomegalovirus infection status, the study combined high-throughput TCR immunosequencing, statistical association of individual TCRs with disease status, and machine learning. A later analysis re-examined previously published TCR beta repertoires from more than 650 donors and added high-resolution HLA genotyping to investigate patterns of TCR occurrence. In the later analysis, no new phenotypic data were used to find candidate immune exposures; instead, reliance was placed on TCR beta sequences and their occurrence across donors. An earlier analysis of 500 to 750 of the donors applied high-throughput TCR beta sequencing to assess whether each TCR beta V gene segment acted as functional or pseudogenic. Donor age, sex, ethnicity and CMV serostatus were compiled together with the repertoire data. A later genetic analysis used genome-wide SNP genotypes for about 60% of the roughly 700 donors, treating that subset as a discovery cohort. Every discovery cohort repertoire had been produced on one sequencing platform. HLA typing included class I and class II loci at four-digit resolution. Typing coverage differed by locus: A, B, C, DRB1 and DQB1 were typed in roughly 629-640 donors, DQA1 in about 510, DPA1 in 600 to 610, and DPB1 in around 440. Because of strong linkage in the cohort, four or five DR-DQ haplotypes were treated as single units for association and clustering. Among some 400 genotyped donors of the cohort, an average of around 220,000 unique TCR beta nucleotide sequences was sequenced per donor, of which about 20% were non-productive.

In total, approximately 700 healthy bone marrow donors made up the cohort. At the time of sampling, all cohort members were nominally healthy, though unrecorded immune exposures were likely present. The donor was CMV seropositive and belonged to the group of more than 250 seropositive cohort members. A peripheral blood sample was collected from each donor, and TCR beta sequencing was performed on peripheral blood mononuclear cells. Genomic DNA extraction from the blood cell samples was performed with the Qiagen DNeasy Blood Extraction Kit. Libraries were built with the immunoSEQ multiplex PCR assay. For the multiplex PCR, a mixture combining 60 forward primers for TCR Vbeta segments and 13 reverse primers for TCR Jbeta segments was used. Amplification of the CDR3 region of rearranged TCR beta genes was performed with a multiplex PCR assay on genomic DNA. Amplified TCR beta libraries were sequenced as 87-base-pair reads on the Illumina HiSeq System. Per the source publication's procedure: A later analysis tallied roughly 78 million unique TCR beta chains across the 666 repertoires, and about 10 million of those chains were shared by two or more donors. To remove PCR and sequencing errors, raw reads were error-corrected and collapsed into unique sequences using a nearest-neighbor algorithm that merged closely related sequences. Alignment of CDR3 sequences to IMGT reference sequences was used to assign V, D and J gene segments. For a sequence to be retained, a match of at least six nucleotides to both a V gene segment and a J gene segment was required. A rearrangement counted as productive if the CDR3 had no stop codons and remained in frame with V and J, and every other rearrangement counted as non-productive. Following IMGT convention, CDR3 was defined as the stretch from the second conserved V-encoded cysteine up to the conserved J-encoded phenylalanine. Sequences without an unambiguous match to a single V gene segment were excluded from the earlier analysis of approximately 560 of the donors. An earlier analysis of 587 of the donors classified V segments as functional when productive rearrangements were above 56.7% and as segregating when the standard deviation between donors was above 5%. A statistical classification framework was developed to diagnose cytomegalovirus status using the catalog of TCR beta chain sequences. V and J gene assignment, in a later analysis, came from comparing TCR nucleotide sequences with IMGT/GENE-DB human TR gene sequences. The TCRdist pipeline was used in a later analysis to assign CDR3 sequences and most-parsimonious VDJ recombination scenarios. A later analysis defined each TCR beta chain by its CDR3 amino acid sequence plus V-gene family, and excluded reads lacking a unique V-gene family. In a later analysis, approximately 590 highly shared, low-generation-probability nucleotide sequences were removed to address suspected cross-contamination and a sequencing artifact. In a later analysis, a clonal expansion index for each public chain was calculated from normalized within-repertoire ranks of inferred template counts. In a later analysis, generation probabilities were computed using a VDJ recombination model fitted to out-of-frame rearrangements, and the results were checked against IGoR. In a later analysis, hypergeometric tests were used to score TCR-TCR, TCR-HLA and TCR-CMV co-occurrence, with a repertoire-size bias correction applied to TCR pairs. To estimate false discovery rates, a later analysis permuted the HLA or CMV assignments 20 times. In a later analysis, co-occurring TCRs were grouped using DBSCAN, and TCRdist sequence similarity was added for clustering within HLA-allele-positive subsets. Co-occurrence clustering excluded repertoires with fewer than 30,000 or more than 120,000 public chains, plus five with anomalous nucleotide sharing. In its TCRdb copy, this immuneACCESS table keeps in-frame sequences only and misses some clones. Where compared with another copy, unresolved V genes explain less than half of these, and the others have no known cause. Clonal size and the V and J genes are those of that table, whereas D and trimming came from the DNA. The sample contains some 120,000 clones, approximately 17% of them found a single time. The ten most abundant clones make up about 3% of the sample.

From the cysteine through the phenylalanine, the CDR3 covers 15 amino acids. Only the CDR3 portion is preserved as DNA: 45 bases, with reading frame beginning at the first base. CDR1 MNHEY and CDR2 SVGAGI are derived from the germline V gene. Trimming removed 2 bases from V and 5 bases from J, leaving 15 bases between the germline ends. Overall study results and their limits: In a later genetic analysis, fewer N-insertions in productive TCRs were reported among donors in an Asian-associated ancestry cluster than the approximately 710-donor mean. A few of the identified cytomegalovirus-associated TCR beta chains were confirmed in vitro to be specific for cytomegalovirus antigens. The only immune exposure information available for the cohort was CMV serostatus. Most CMV-associated TCR beta chains appeared to be HLA-restricted in a later analysis, and the HLA associations seemed to be driven largely by CMV exposure. A later analysis found that TCR association rates varied across HLA loci, with DRB1 alleles showing the most associated TCRs and HLA-C alleles the fewest. The presence/absence analyses assumed that sequencing depth was roughly uniform across donors, and that assumption may not be true. This cohort had only TCR beta chains sequenced, and the lack of alpha or paired-chain data limited which features could be detected. Linkage disequilibrium might explain the correlated functional status among segregating V segments, but an unknown experimental factor could not be excluded. Because counts were too low, roughly 17 rarely observed V segments, including chromosome 9 orphons, were left out of the earlier analysis of approximately 580 of the donors. Some IMGT-functional V segments, including TRBV6-2 and TRBV6-3, could not be distinguished by the 87-base-pair reads and were therefore excluded. A later genetic analysis associated a missense DCLRE1C variant with V-gene and J-gene trimming of TCR beta chains, and an independent cohort replicated the association. According to the authors, the approach could potentially be generalized to other disease states and immunological phenotypes. A further reported finding was that TCR beta sequences accurately predicted the HLA-A and HLA-B alleles for most subjects in the first cohort. The sequencing pipeline was judged likely to have produced a cluster of highly shared sequence variants as a technical artifact. A later analysis found that HLA-associated TCR beta chains were more clonally expanded and had lower generation probabilities than equally common non-associated chains. When HLA alleles, especially DR and DQ, strongly co-occurred, TCR associations were difficult to assign to individual alleles. While some public TCRs were present in many individuals, most TCR sequences turned up only very rarely across donors. In a later analysis, several top co-occurrence clusters were reported to appear linked to parvovirus B19, influenza, CMV and Epstein-Barr virus. In the study, around 160 TCR beta chains were listed as associated with cytomegalovirus. Broadly in line with IMGT annotations, most TCR beta V segments showed up in productive rearrangements about 87% or about 30% of the time in an earlier analysis of 450 to 750 of the donors. Cytomegalovirus status was reported to be diagnosed by the classifier with high specificity and sensitivity in both the original and validation cohorts. Because some donors lacked HLA typing at each locus, the association tests relied only on the typed subset. A later analysis associated 16,951 TCR beta sequences with specific HLA alleles at a false discovery rate of 0.05.

Recombination joined TRBV6-5 with TRBJ1-1; the D gene is perhaps TRBD1, on 5 matching bases. The source is a female donor in good health and CMV-seropositive. The material sequenced was PBMCs. The DNA is as follows: TGTGCCAGCAGTTACGGGTTGGGGGGTGGGACTGAAGCTTTCTTT. Its protein is CASSYGLGGGTEAFF.